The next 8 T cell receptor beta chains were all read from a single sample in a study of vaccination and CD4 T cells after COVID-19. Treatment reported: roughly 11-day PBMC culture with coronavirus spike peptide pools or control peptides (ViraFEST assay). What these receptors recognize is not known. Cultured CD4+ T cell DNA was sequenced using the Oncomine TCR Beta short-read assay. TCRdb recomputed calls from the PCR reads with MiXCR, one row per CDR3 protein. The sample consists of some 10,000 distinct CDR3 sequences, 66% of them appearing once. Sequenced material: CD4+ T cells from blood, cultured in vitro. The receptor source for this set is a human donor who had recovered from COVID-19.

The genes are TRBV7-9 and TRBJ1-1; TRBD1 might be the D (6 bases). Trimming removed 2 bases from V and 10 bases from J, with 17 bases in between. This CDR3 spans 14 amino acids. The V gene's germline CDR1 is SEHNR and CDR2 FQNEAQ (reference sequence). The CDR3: CASSLSTQGFRAFF. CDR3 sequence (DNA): TGTGCCAGCAGCTTAAGCACACAGGGTTTTCGAGCTTTCTTT.

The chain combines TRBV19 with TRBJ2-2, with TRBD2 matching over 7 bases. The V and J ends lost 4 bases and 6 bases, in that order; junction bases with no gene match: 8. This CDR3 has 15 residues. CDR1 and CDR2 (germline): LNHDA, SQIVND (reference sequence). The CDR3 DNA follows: TGTGCCAGTAGTAGGCCGGGACTACACCCCGGGGAGCTGTTTTTT. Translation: CASSRPGLHPGELFF. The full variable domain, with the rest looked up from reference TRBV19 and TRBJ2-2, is DGGITQSPKYLFRKEGQNVTLSCEQNLNHDAMYWYRQDPGQGLRLIYYSQIVNDFQKGDIAEGYSVSREKKESFPLTVTSAQKNPTAFYLCASSRPGLHPGELFFGEGSRLTVL.

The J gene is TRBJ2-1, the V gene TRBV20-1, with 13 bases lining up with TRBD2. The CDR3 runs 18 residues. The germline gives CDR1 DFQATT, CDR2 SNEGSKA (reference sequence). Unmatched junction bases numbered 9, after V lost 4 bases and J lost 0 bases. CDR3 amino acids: CSANSGLAGQSSYNEQFF. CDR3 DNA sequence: TGCAGTGCTAATTCGGGACTAGCGGGGCAAAGCTCCTACAATGAGCAGTTCTTC.

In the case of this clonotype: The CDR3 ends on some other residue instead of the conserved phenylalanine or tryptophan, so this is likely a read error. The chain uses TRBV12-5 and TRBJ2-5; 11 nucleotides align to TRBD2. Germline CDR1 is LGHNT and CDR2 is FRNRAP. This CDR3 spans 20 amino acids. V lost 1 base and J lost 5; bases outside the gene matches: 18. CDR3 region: CASGLGDPSGGSYRMETQYS. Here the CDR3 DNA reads TGTGCTAGTGGTTTGGGGGACCCTAGCGGGGGGTCATACAGGATGGAGACCCAGTACTCC.

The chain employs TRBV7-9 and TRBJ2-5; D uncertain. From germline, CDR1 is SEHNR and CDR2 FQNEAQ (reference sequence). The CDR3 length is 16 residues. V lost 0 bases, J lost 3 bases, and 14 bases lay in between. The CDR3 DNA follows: TGTGCCAGCAGCTTAGCGTTAGATCGGGCTAAAGAGACCCAGTACTTC. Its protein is CASSLALDRAKETQYF.

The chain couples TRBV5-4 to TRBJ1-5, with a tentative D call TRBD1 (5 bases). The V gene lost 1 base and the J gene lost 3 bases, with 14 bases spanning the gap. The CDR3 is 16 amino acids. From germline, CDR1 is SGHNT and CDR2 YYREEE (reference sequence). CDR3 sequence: CASSLRDEGFNQPQHF. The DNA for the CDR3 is TGTGCCAGCAGCTTGCGTGATGAGGGGTTCAATCAGCCCCAGCATTTT.

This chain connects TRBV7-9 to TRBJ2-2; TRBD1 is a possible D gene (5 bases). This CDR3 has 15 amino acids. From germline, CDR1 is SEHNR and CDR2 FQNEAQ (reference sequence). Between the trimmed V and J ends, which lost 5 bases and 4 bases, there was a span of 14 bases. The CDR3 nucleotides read TGTGCCAGCAGCATGAGGACACTGCCCACCGGGGAGCTGTTTTTT. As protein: CASSMRTLPTGELFF. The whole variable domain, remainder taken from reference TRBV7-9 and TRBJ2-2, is DTGVSQNPRHKITKRGQNVTFRCDPISEHNRLYWYRQTLGQGPEFLTYFQNEAQLEKSRLLSDRFSAERPKGSFSTLEIQRTEQGDSAMYLCASSMRTLPTGELFFGEGSRLTVL.

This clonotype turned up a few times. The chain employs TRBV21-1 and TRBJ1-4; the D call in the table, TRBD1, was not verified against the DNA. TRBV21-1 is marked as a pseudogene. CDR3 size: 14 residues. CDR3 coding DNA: TGTGCCAGCAGCAAGTACAGGGTAACTGAAAAACTGTTTTTT. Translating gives CASSKYRVTEKLFF.